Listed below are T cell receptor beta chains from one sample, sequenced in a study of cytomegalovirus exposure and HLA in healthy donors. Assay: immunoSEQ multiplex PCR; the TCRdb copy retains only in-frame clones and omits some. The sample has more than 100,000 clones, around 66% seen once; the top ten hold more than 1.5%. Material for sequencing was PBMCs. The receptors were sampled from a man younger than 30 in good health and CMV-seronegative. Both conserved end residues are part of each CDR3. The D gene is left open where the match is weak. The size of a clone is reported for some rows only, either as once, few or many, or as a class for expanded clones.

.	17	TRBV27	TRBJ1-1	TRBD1	CASSFMGIGQGGTEAFF	TGTGCCAGCAGTTTTATGGGTATCGGACAGGGAGGTACTGAAGCTTTCTTT
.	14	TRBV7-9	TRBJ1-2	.	CASNLDFGGYGYTF	TGTGCCAGCAACTTGGACTTCGGAGGCTATGGCTACACCTTC
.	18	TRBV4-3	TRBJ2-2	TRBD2	CASSQAEPLAGVAGELFF	TGCGCCAGCAGCCAAGCGGAGCCCCTAGCGGGAGTAGCAGGGGAGCTGTTTTTT
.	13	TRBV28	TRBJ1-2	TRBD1	CASSFGTGFGYTF	TGTGCCAGCAGTTTCGGGACAGGGTTTGGCTACACCTTC
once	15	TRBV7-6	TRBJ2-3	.	CASSLSGGRPDTQYF	TGTGCCAGCAGCTTATCGGGGGGCCGACCAGATACGCAGTATTTT
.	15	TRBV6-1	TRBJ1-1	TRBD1	CASSRPGQGSSEAFF	TGTGCCAGCAGCCGCCCGGGACAGGGGTCCAGTGAAGCTTTCTTT
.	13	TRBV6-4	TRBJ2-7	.	CASSDLIGGEQYF	TGTGCCAGCAGTGATCTTATTGGAGGCGAGCAGTACTTC
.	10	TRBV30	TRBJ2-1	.	CACTGNEQFF	TGTGCCTGTACAGGTAATGAGCAGTTCTTC
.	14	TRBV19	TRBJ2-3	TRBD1	CASSRDRSTDTQYF	TGTGCCAGTAGTAGGGACAGGTCCACAGATACGCAGTATTTT
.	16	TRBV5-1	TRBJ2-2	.	CASSRGLGGDTGELFF	TGCGCCAGCAGCCGGGGACTTGGGGGAGACACCGGGGAGCTGTTTTTT
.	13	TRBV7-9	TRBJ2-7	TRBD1	CASSLGTGYEQYF	TGTGCCAGCAGCCTAGGGACAGGCTACGAGCAGTACTTC
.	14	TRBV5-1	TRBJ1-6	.	CASSPEEVRSPLHF	TGCGCCAGCAGCCCGGAGGAGGTTCGCTCACCCCTCCACTTT
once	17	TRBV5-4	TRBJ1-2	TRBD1	CASSFWDRGLTNYGYTF	TGTGCCAGCAGCTTCTGGGACAGGGGCCTTACTAACTATGGCTACACCTTC
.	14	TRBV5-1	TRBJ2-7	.	CASSLGRVIDEQYF	TGCGCCAGCAGCTTAGGCAGGGTGATCGACGAGCAGTACTTC
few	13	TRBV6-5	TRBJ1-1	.	CASGRTTNTEAFF	TGTGCCAGCGGGAGGACGACGAACACTGAAGCTTTCTTT
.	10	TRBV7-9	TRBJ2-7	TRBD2	CSSGRDEQYF	TGTTCCAGCGGGAGGGACGAGCAGTACTTC
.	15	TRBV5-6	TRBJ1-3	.	CASSLGSLSGNTIYF	TGTGCCAGCAGCTTGGGGTCACTTTCTGGAAACACCATATATTTT
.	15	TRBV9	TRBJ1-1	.	CASSARPTQNTEAFF	TGTGCCAGCAGCGCAAGACCGACTCAGAACACTGAAGCTTTCTTT
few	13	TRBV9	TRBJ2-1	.	CASSSDFGNEQFF	TGTGCCAGCAGCTCGGACTTCGGCAATGAGCAGTTCTTC
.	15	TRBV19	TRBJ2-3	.	CASSIDRQSTDTQYF	TGTGCCAGTAGTATAGATCGCCAGAGCACAGATACGCAGTATTTT
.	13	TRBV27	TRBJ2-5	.	CASKTGGGKTQYF	TGTGCCAGCAAAACAGGGGGAGGGAAGACCCAGTACTTC
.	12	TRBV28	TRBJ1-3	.	CASSSGGNTIYF	TGTGCCAGCAGTTCCGGGGGAAACACCATATATTTT
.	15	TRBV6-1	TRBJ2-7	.	CASSEGQAYPYEQYF	TGTGCCAGCAGTGAGGGGCAGGCATACCCCTACGAGCAGTACTTC
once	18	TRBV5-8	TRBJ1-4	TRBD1	CASSLPFPGTATNEKLFF	TGTGCCAGCAGCTTGCCCTTTCCCGGGACAGCAACTAATGAAAAACTGTTTTTT
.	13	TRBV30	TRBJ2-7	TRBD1	CAWGDRGKGEQYF	TGTGCCTGGGGTGACAGGGGGAAAGGGGAGCAGTACTTC
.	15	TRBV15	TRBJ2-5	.	CATSNPLRDKKTQYF	TGTGCCACCAGCAATCCCCTAAGGGACAAGAAGACCCAGTACTTC
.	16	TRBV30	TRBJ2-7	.	CAWSLENRASSYEQYF	TGTGCCTGGAGCTTAGAGAACAGGGCTAGCTCCTACGAGCAGTACTTC
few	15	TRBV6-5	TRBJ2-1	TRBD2	CASSLGTSGVNEQFF	TGTGCCAGCAGTCTAGGGACTAGCGGGGTCAATGAGCAGTTCTTC
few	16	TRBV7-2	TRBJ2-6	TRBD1	CASSARQGAGANVLTF	TGTGCCAGCAGCGCCCGACAGGGGGCTGGGGCCAACGTCCTGACTTTC
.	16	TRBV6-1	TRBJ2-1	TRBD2	CASSVLSGSSYNEQFF	TGTGCCAGCAGTGTACTTAGCGGGAGCTCCTACAATGAGCAGTTCTTC
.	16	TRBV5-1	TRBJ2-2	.	CASSLSAGINTGELFF	TGCGCCAGCAGCTTGAGTGCAGGTATTAACACCGGGGAGCTGTTTTTT
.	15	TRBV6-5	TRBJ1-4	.	CASSRLQGSNEKLFF	TGTGCCAGCAGTCGCCTACAGGGCTCTAATGAAAAACTGTTTTTT
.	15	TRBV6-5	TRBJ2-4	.	CASSYTAGAKNIQYF	TGTGCCAGCAGTTACACAGCGGGAGCCAAAAACATTCAGTACTTC
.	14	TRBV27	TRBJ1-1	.	CASSPWSGGTEAFF	TGTGCCAGCAGTCCATGGTCGGGGGGCACTGAAGCTTTCTTT
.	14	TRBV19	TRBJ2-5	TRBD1	CASSASDRGETQYF	TGTGCCAGTAGTGCCTCAGACAGGGGTGAGACCCAGTACTTC
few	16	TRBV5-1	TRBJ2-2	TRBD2	CASSFKSGRHTGELFF	TGCGCCAGCAGCTTCAAAAGCGGGAGGCACACCGGGGAGCTGTTTTTT
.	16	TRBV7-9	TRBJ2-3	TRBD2	CASSPLSGSSTDTQYF	TGTGCCAGCAGTCCACTTAGCGGGAGTAGCACAGATACGCAGTATTTT
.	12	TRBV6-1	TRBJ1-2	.	CASSEPRGGYTF	TGTGCCAGCAGTGAACCCCGGGGTGGCTACACCTTC
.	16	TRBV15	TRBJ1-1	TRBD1	CATSRGVGQGFTEAFF	TGTGCCACCAGCAGAGGGGTGGGACAGGGCTTCACTGAAGCTTTCTTT
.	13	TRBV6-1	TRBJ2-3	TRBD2	CASSGRAFDTQYF	TGTGCCAGCAGCGGGAGGGCCTTTGATACGCAGTATTTT
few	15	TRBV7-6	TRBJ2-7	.	CASSLEAQGSYEQYF	TGTGCCAGCAGCTTAGAGGCACAGGGCTCCTACGAGCAGTACTTC
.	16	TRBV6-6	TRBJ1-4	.	CASTIHTTATNEKLFF	TGTGCCAGCACCATACACACGACTGCAACTAATGAAAAACTGTTTTTT
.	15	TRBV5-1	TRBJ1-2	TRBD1	CASSWPGTDKYGYTF	TGCGCCAGCAGCTGGCCCGGGACAGACAAATATGGCTACACCTTC
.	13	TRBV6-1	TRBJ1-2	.	CASSPGHNYGYTF	TGTGCCAGCAGTCCGGGACATAACTATGGCTACACCTTC
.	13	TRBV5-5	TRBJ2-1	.	CASSLESRVLQFF	TGTGCCAGCAGCTTGGAATCGCGAGTTCTGCAGTTCTTC
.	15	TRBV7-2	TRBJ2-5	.	CASSFSGVRGETQYF	TGTGCCAGCAGCTTCTCAGGGGTTCGAGGGGAGACCCAGTACTTC
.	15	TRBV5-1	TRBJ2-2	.	CPSSPGTINTGELFF	TGCCCCAGCAGCCCCGGGACAATAAACACCGGGGAGCTGTTTTTT
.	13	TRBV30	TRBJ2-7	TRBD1	CAWAPDRGLEQYF	TGTGCCTGGGCACCGGACAGGGGGCTCGAGCAGTACTTC
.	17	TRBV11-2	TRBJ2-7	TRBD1	CASSGTTGGASRYEQYF	TGTGCCAGCAGCGGGACGACAGGGGGCGCTAGTCGCTACGAGCAGTACTTC
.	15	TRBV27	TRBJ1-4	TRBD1	CASSLKGTGGEKLFF	TGTGCCAGCAGTTTGAAAGGGACAGGGGGAGAAAAACTGTTTTTT
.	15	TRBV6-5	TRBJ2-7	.	CASSSSAAGYYEQYF	TGTGCCAGCAGTTCCTCAGCGGCGGGATATTACGAGCAGTACTTC
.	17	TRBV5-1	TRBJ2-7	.	CASEGGGGINGPYEQYF	TGCGCCAGCGAAGGTGGGGGAGGCATCAACGGTCCCTACGAGCAGTACTTC
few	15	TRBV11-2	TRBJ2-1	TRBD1	CASSLIGGSYNEQFF	TGTGCCAGCAGTTTAATAGGGGGCAGTTACAATGAGCAGTTCTTC